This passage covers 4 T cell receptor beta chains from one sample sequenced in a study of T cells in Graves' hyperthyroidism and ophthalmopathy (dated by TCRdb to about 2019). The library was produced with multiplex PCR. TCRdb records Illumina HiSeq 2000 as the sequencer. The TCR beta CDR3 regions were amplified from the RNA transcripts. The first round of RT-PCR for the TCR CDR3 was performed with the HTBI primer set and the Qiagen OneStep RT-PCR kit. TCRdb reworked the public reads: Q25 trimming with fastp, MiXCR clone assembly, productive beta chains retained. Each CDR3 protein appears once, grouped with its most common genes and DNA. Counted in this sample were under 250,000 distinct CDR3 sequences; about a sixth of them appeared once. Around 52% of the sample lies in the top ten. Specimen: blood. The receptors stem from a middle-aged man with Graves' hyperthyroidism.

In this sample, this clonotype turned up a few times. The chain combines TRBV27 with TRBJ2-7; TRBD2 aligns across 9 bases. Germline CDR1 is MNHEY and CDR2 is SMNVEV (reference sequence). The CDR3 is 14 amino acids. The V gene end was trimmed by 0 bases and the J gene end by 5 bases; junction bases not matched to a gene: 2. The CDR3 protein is CASSLSTSGDEQYF. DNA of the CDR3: TGTGCCAGCAGTTTATCGACTAGCGGCGACGAGCAGTACTTC.

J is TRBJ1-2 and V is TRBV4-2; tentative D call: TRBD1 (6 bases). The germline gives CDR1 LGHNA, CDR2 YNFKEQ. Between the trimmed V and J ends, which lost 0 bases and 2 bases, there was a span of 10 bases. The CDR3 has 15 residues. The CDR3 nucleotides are TGTGCCAGCAGCCAAGATCTGCAGGGGAACTATGGCTACACCTTC. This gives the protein CASSQDLQGNYGYTF.

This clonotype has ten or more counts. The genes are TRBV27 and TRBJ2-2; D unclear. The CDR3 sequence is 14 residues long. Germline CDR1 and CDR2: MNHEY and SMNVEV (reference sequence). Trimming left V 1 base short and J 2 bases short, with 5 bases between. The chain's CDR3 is CASSLWLNTGELFF. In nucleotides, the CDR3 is TGTGCCAGCAGTTTATGGCTAAACACCGGGGAGCTGTTTTTT.

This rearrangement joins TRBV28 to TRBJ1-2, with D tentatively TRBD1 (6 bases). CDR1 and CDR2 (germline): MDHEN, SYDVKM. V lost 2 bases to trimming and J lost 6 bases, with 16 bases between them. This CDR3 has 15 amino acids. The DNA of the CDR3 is TGTGCCAGCAGTTTAAATGGTGTTGGGGGGCATGGCTACACCTTC. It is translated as CASSLNGVGGHGYTF.